The T cell receptor (beta chain) described here comes from a study of cytomegalovirus exposure and HLA in healthy donors. Study results and caveats: Among the CMV-associated chains, a few were confirmed in vitro as specific for CMV antigens.

The PCR used 60 Vbeta and 13 Jbeta primers. The table came from immunoSEQ multiplex PCR; TCRdb's copy has only in-frame clones and leaves some out. The table has 200,000 to 250,000 clones, around 80% seen once. As regards this clone: Antigen specificity is unknown.

The sequenced sample consisted of PBMCs. The clonotype originates from a boy aged 2 to 10 in good health and CMV-seronegative.

CDR3 sequence reads: CASSLTPIFDRVSNQPQHF. The CDR3 DNA reads TGTGCCAGCAGCTTAACCCCGATATTTGACAGGGTTAGCAATCAGCCCCAGCATTTT. The chain uses TRBV7-3 and TRBJ1-5, with TRBD1 identical over 7 bases. V trimming: 0 bases; J trimming: 0 bases; junction bases outside the gene matches: 11. The CDR3 length is 19 residues. Germline loops: CDR1 SGHTA, CDR2 FQGTGA.